This note documents a single T cell receptor (beta chain) sequence. This receptor's antigen is unknown. Base qualities are missing; no much larger clone stands one base away. The library was produced with the immunoSEQ multiplex PCR assay. The deep sequencing platform assayed about 10^5 TCR templates per sample. Genomic DNA extracted from sorted T cells was used for TCRbeta CDR3 sequencing. From the authors' description of their analysis: The R programming language was used for clonal analysis of the TCRbeta CDR3 data. Alloreactive CD4+ and CD8+ clones were identified by comparing unstimulated samples to CFSE-low samples taken after the reaction. By matching sequences to the repertoires of sorted unstimulated Treg and non-Treg cells, each alloreactive CD4+ clone was assigned a regulatory or non-regulatory origin. The table comes from immuneACCESS by way of TCRdb, which keeps in-frame sequences with V and J called. Part of the clones is missing from these tables; in studies checked, under half for an unresolved V gene and the rest for unknown reasons. V, J and clone size derive from that table, while D and trimming were established from the DNA sequence. For this sample there are some 97,000 clones; about 91% appear just once. Of the sample, about 0.15% is held by the ten largest clones.

These data originate in a study of siplizumab effects on memory and regulatory T cells (dated by TCRdb to 2018 to 2020). For context, the study as a whole: The study looked at the effect of siplizumab, an anti-CD2 antibody, on alloreactive T-cell subsets in allogeneic mixed lymphocyte reactions made from human PBMCs. On the study overall, not on this receptor specifically: About 75-96% of proliferating CD4+ or CD8+ clones could not be given a naive or memory phenotype. Siplizumab significantly lowered the cumulative frequency of alloreactive sequences that could be traced to unstimulated CD4+ memory T cells. Greater diversity appeared to be present in unstimulated naive T cells than in memory T cells, and a substantial contribution to the alloresponse seemed to be made by naive cells. Because sequences below about 10^-5 frequency were poorly captured, only a minor fraction of alloreactive clones could be mapped to unstimulated subsets. Among mappable alloreactive CD4+ clones, the Treg-derived fraction averaged around 69% with siplizumab versus roughly 30% in control reactions. Whether proliferating Tregs from siplizumab cultures were suppressive was not functionally confirmed.

V is reduced by 1 base and J by 3 bases, leaving a spacing of 22 bases between them. Looking up the germline V gene (reference sequence) yields CDR1 SEHNR and CDR2 FQNEAQ. Measured from the cysteine to the phenylalanine, the CDR3 is 18 residues long. Of all the DNA, just the CDR3 is kept, 54 bases in frame from base 1. TCRbeta CDR3 sequencing was performed on sorted unstimulated T cells and on proliferating T cells recovered from mixed lymphocyte reactions. Fresh whole blood from 9 to 11 HLA-typed healthy donors was used to isolate PBMCs. Input material: CD4+ T cells sorted from blood. The TCR sequence derives from a human donor in good health. This chain is built from TRBV7-9 and TRBJ2-7, and TRBD2 may be the D gene, going by 7 matching bases. The CDR3 corresponds to CASSLGRAMGGGHYEQYF. In nucleotide form, the sequence is TGTGCCAGCAGCTTAGGTCGGGCGATGGGCGGGGGACACTACGAGCAGTACTTC.